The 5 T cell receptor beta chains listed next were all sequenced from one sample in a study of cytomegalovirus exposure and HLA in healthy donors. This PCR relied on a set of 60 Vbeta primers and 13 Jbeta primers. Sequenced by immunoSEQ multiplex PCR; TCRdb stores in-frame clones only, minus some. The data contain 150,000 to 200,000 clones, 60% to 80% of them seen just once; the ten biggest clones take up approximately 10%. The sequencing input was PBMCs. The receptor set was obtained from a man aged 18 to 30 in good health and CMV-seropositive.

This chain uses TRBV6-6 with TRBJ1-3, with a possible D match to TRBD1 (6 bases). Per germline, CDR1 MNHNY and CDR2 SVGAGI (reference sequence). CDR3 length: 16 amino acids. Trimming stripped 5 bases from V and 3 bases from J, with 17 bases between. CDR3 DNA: TGTGCCAGCAGTCAACAACAGGGCGTAGGTGGAAACACCATATATTTT. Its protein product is CASSQQQGVGGNTIYF.

CDR3 sequence (DNA): TGCGCCAGCAGTCCCACGAGTAGCACAGATACGCAGTATTTT. It yields the protein CASSPTSSTDTQYF. The genes are TRBV10-2 and TRBJ2-3; D call uncertain. Germline CDR1 reads WSHSY; CDR2 reads SAAADI. Trimming cost V 5 bases and J 0 bases, with 9 bases left between them. This CDR3 spans 14 amino acids.

The CDR3 nucleotides are TGTGCCAGCAGCTTAGGACAGGGATCGGAAGGCTACACCTTC. Translation gives CASSLGQGSEGYTF. This chain links TRBV7-9 with TRBJ1-2; 7 bases map to TRBD1. From germline, CDR1 is SEHNR and CDR2 FQNEAQ (reference sequence). The CDR3 contains 14 residues. The J segment lost 8 bases and the V segment lost 1 base, leaving 7 bases of the junction unmatched. The complete variable domain, with remaining parts taken from reference TRBV7-9 and TRBJ1-2, reads DTGVSQNPRHKITKRGQNVTFRCDPISEHNRLYWYRQTLGQGPEFLTYFQNEAQLEKSRLLSDRFSAERPKGSFSTLEIQRTEQGDSAMYLCASSLGQGSEGYTFGSGTRLTVV.

The CDR3: CARTGLSRTGELFF. CDR3 nucleotide sequence: TGTGCCCGGACAGGGCTATCGAGGACCGGGGAGCTGTTTTTT. This rearrangement joins TRBV30 to TRBJ2-2, with 8 bases lining up with TRBD1. Germline-derived CDR1 and CDR2 are GTSNPN and SVGIG (reference sequence). J was trimmed by 5 bases and V by 8 bases; bases with no gene match: 10. The CDR3 covers 14 residues.

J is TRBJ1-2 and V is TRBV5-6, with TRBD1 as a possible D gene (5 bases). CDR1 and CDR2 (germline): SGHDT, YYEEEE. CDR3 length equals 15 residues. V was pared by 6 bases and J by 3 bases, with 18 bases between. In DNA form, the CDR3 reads TGTGCCAGCACCAAGCCGCGGCAGGGCCACTATGGCTACACCTTC. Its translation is CASTKPRQGHYGYTF.